This T cell receptor beta chain was sequenced during a study of siplizumab effects on memory and regulatory T cells. Study-wide findings and caveats: Both greater diversity than memory cells and a major contribution to the alloresponse seemed to characterize naive T cells. Siplizumab conditions gave an average of about 62% Treg-derived mappable alloreactive CD4+ clones, versus 25% to 30% for controls. Alloreactive sequences that could be traced to unstimulated CD4+ memory cells showed a significant reduction under siplizumab.

This clone was picked up one time. Its target is unknown. It was approximately 9.6 x 10^4 TCR templates that were assayed per sample. Here immunoSEQ multiplex PCR was the method, and the copy in TCRdb shows in-frame clones only, minus some. The data show more than 95,000 clones, 94% seen once. V was clipped by 4 bases and J by 5 bases, with 9 bases between them. The germline V gene has CDR1 SGHRS and CDR2 YFSETQ. There are 12 residues in the CDR3. Sequencing was carried out using non-Treg CD4+ T cells sorted from blood. This sequence joins TRBV5-1 and TRBJ2-5; the D is unclear. The source is a human donor in good health. CDR3 protein: CASSADLETQYF. The CDR3 bases are TGCGCCAGCAGCGCGGACCTCGAGACCCAGTACTTC.